The next 21 T cell receptor beta chains were all read from a single sample in a study of blood T cell repertoires in COVID-19. Method: immunoSEQ multiplex PCR; TCRdb's copy keeps in-frame clones and lacks some. The profile covers 75,000 to 90,000 clones, with roughly 80% appearing a single time and under 5.5% taken by the ten largest. The sequenced sample was peripheral blood. These receptors came from a woman aged 70-85 years with acute or convalescent COVID-19.

The J gene is TRBJ1-2, the V gene TRBV18; the match to TRBD1 covers 8 bases. The V gene end was trimmed by 3 bases and the J gene end by 1 base; junction bases not matched to a gene: 4. CDR1 KGHSH and CDR2 LQKENI come from the germline V gene. CDR3 length: 15 residues. The CDR3 loop is CASSPGQDYNYGYTF. The CDR3 bases are TGTGCCAGCTCACCGGGACAGGACTATAACTATGGCTACACCTTC.

The V gene is TRBV6-5, the J gene TRBJ2-2; D is possibly TRBD1 (6 bases). CDR1 and CDR2 (germline): MNHEY, SVGAGI. This CDR3 region has 15 residues. V lost 4 bases, J lost 3 bases, and 12 bases lay in between. CDR3 in amino acids: CASSSGTLDTGELFF. CDR3 sequence (DNA): TGTGCCAGCAGTTCCGGGACACTTGACACCGGGGAGCTGTTTTTT.

This sequence joins TRBV2 and TRBJ2-2, with TRBD2 identical over 9 bases. Germline V CDR1 and CDR2: SNHLY, FYNNEI. CDR3 length: 14 amino acids. The V and J ends lost 5 bases and 6 bases, in that order; junction bases with no gene match: 4. CDR3 residues: CASSLSGGAGELFF. CDR3 sequence (DNA): TGTGCCAGCAGTCTTAGCGGGGGAGCCGGGGAGCTGTTTTTT.

This rearrangement joins TRBV2 to TRBJ2-5; a weak D match, TRBD1 (6 bases). The germline V and J ends were trimmed by 7 bases and 5 bases, with 20 bases remaining between them. CDR3 length equals 15 residues. Germline CDR1 is SNHLY and CDR2 is FYNNEI. CDR3 sequence reads: CASMVQGTIGETQYF. CDR3 nucleotide sequence: TGTGCCAGCATGGTACAGGGAACGATTGGCGAGACCCAGTACTTC.

The gene calls are TRBV6-6 and TRBJ1-6, with D possibly TRBD1 on 5 matching bases. CDR3 length: 16 amino acids. Per germline, CDR1 MNHNY and CDR2 SVGAGI (reference sequence). V was cut by 2 bases and J by 0 bases, with 8 bases left in between. The CDR3 coding sequence is TGTGCCAGCAGTTACGGGGGACTCTCCTATAATTCACCCCTCCACTTT. It yields the protein CASSYGGLSYNSPLHF.

This chain joins TRBV2 and TRBJ2-1; TRBD2 matches at 8 bases. This CDR3 is 15 amino acids long. The germline gives CDR1 SNHLY, CDR2 FYNNEI. Trimming removed 7 bases from V and 6 bases from J; junction bases left unmatched: 11. CDR3 sequence reads: CASTDQRGILNEQFF. Written as DNA, the CDR3 is TGTGCCAGCACCGACCAGCGGGGGATCCTCAATGAGCAGTTCTTC.

In nucleotides, the CDR3 is TGTGCCAGCAGTTACGGTGGACAGGGGAGGGTACCCCTCCACTTT. It codes for CASSYGGQGRVPLHF. This chain connects TRBV6-2 or TRBV6-3 to TRBJ1-6; 9 nucleotides agree with TRBD1. V lost 2 bases, J lost 12 bases, and 8 bases stayed unmatched. Germline lookup yields CDR1 MNHEY and CDR2 SVGEGT. The CDR3 loop spans 15 amino acids.

This chain joins TRBV7-3 and TRBJ2-7; 10 bases fit TRBD1. Germline CDR1 reads SGHTA; CDR2 reads FQGTGA. With 3 bases clipped from V and 2 bases from J, the junction kept 4 bases outside the gene matches. This CDR3 comprises 15 residues. The CDR3 DNA reads TGTGCCAGCAGCTTCGCCGGGACAGGGGCCTACGAGCAGTACTTC. It codes for CASSFAGTGAYEQYF.

Only a few counts were recorded for this clone. The chain employs TRBV29-1 and TRBJ1-4; D not certain. CDR1 is SQVTM, CDR2 ANQGSEA, per germline. The CDR3 sequence is 13 residues long. V gave up 6 bases and J gave up 4 bases, with 12 bases separating them. The CDR3 sequence: CSVARGFNEKLFF. The CDR3 DNA follows: TGCAGCGTGGCCCGAGGGTTTAATGAAAAACTGTTTTTT.

The rearrangement uses TRBV24-1 and TRBJ1-1, with D maybe TRBD1 (6 bases). The CDR3 loop spans 13 amino acids. Trimming took off 4 bases at V and 4 bases at J, with 9 bases between the two ends. Looked up from germline, CDR1 is KGHDR and CDR2 is SFDVKD. CDR3 sequence: CATSDNRATEAFF. The CDR3 bases are TGTGCCACCAGTGACAACAGGGCCACTGAAGCTTTCTTT.

This clone appeared once. V gene TRBV3-1 (or the pseudogene TRBV3-2) combines with J gene TRBJ1-6; D unclear. The CDR3 spans 15 residues. The V and J ends lost 0 bases and 7 bases respectively, with 10 bases between them. Germline V gene sequence: CDR1 LGHDT, CDR2 YNNKEL (reference sequence). Here the CDR3 reads CASSQDPLRNSPLHF. The DNA of the CDR3 is TGTGCCAGCAGCCAAGACCCCCTCAGAAATTCACCCCTCCACTTT.

The chain combines TRBV9 with TRBJ1-2; TRBD1 is a possible D gene (5 bases). This CDR3 is 15 amino acids long. The germline V gene encodes CDR1 SGDLS and CDR2 YYNGEE. The germline V and J ends were trimmed by 0 bases and 8 bases, with 17 bases remaining between them. The DNA of the CDR3 is TGTGCCAGCAGCGTAGGGGTGACAGTACCTCGCGGCTACACCTTC. This translates into CASSVGVTVPRGYTF. Full variable domain (remainder filled in from reference TRBV9 and TRBJ1-2): DSGVTQTPKHLITATGQRVTLRCSPRSGDLSVYWYQQSLDQGLQFLIQYYNGEERAKGNILERFSAQQFPDLHSELNLSSLELGDSALYFCASSVGVTVPRGYTFGSGTRLTVV.

This clone was recorded once. The gene calls are TRBV14 and TRBJ2-6; a weak D match, TRBD1 (5 bases). Germline values: CDR1 SGHDN, CDR2 FVKESK. V was cut by 3 bases and J by 2 bases, with 8 bases left in between. This CDR3 is 15 amino acids long. CDR3 in amino acids: CASSHLRAGANVLTF. CDR3 in DNA: TGTGCCAGCAGCCATCTCAGGGCTGGGGCCAACGTCCTGACTTTC.

This clone occurred once. The rearrangement joins TRBV7-2 to TRBJ1-6; weak D call: TRBD1 (5 bases). The CDR3 runs 15 residues. Deletions cut 4 bases from V and 3 bases from J, with 10 bases between. Germline CDR1 reads SGHTA; CDR2 reads FQGNSA. The CDR3 spells CASSSQGGYNSPLHF. CDR3 sequence (DNA): TGTGCCAGCAGCTCTCAGGGAGGCTATAATTCACCCCTCCACTTT.

J is TRBJ1-2 and V is TRBV7-9; 9 bases agree with TRBD1. This CDR3 contains 16 residues. Germline assignment: CDR1 SEHNR and CDR2 FQNEAQ (reference sequence). The junction had 11 bases not matched to a gene; V was cut back by 5 bases and J by 4 bases. The chain's CDR3 is CASSEAGTGYVYGYTF. CDR3 bases: TGTGCCAGCAGCGAGGCTGGGACAGGGTATGTCTATGGCTACACCTTC.

This clone has a single count. The gene calls are TRBV7-7 and TRBJ2-1, with a possible D match to TRBD2 (5 bases). Between the trimmed V and J ends, which lost 5 bases and 9 bases, there was a span of 14 bases. The germline V gene encodes CDR1 SSHAT and CDR2 FNYEAQ (reference sequence). There are 13 residues in the CDR3. Written as DNA, the CDR3 is TGTGCCAGCAGCGGCTATGGAGGCGGTGAGCAGTTCTTC. Protein: CASSGYGGGEQFF.

The chain joins TRBV2 to TRBJ2-1; perhaps TRBD2 as D (6 bases). The V and J ends lost 2 bases and 10 bases respectively, with 15 bases between them. The CDR3 is made up of 14 amino acids. Germline V lookup: CDR1 SNHLY, CDR2 FYNNEI. CDR3 loop: CASSEWVRGEEQFF. Here the CDR3 DNA reads TGTGCCAGCAGTGAATGGGTGCGGGGAGAGGAGCAGTTCTTC.

In its sample, this clone was seen once. The chain uses TRBV2 and TRBJ1-5; TRBD1 matches 10 bases. Germline V gives CDR1 SNHLY, CDR2 FYNNEI. This CDR3 is 13 amino acids long. V lost 7 bases to trimming and J lost 7 bases; unmatched junction nucleotides: 4. This CDR3 reads CASTGTGVQPQHF. The CDR3, as DNA: TGTGCCAGCACCGGGACAGGGGTGCAGCCCCAGCATTTT.

J is TRBJ1-1 and V is TRBV14; D not resolved. This CDR3 has 13 amino acids. Trimming shortened V by 4 bases and J by 2 bases, and 8 bases separated the two germline ends. Germline V gives CDR1 SGHDN, CDR2 FVKESK. The DNA of the CDR3 is TGTGCCAGCAGCCTCACTCCCAACACTGAAGCTTTCTTT. Its translation: CASSLTPNTEAFF.

The chain carries TRBV29-1 and TRBJ2-1; a possible D gene is TRBD2 (6 bases). V lost 2 bases, J lost 6 bases, and 23 bases lay in between. This CDR3 has 17 residues. Germline CDR1 SQVTM, CDR2 ANQGSEA. For the CDR3, the DNA is TGCAGCGTTGAAAAAGATCTTGGGACTTCATCCCTCAATGAGCAGTTCTTC. Amino acids: CSVEKDLGTSSLNEQFF.

The CDR3 region is CASSSTVYGYTF. The CDR3, as DNA: TGTGCCAGCAGCAGCACGGTATATGGCTACACCTTC. The rearrangement uses TRBV14 and TRBJ1-2; D call uncertain. The V gene lost 5 bases and the J gene lost 5 bases, with 9 bases spanning the gap. The CDR3 is 12 amino acids. The germline gives CDR1 SGHDN, CDR2 FVKESK.